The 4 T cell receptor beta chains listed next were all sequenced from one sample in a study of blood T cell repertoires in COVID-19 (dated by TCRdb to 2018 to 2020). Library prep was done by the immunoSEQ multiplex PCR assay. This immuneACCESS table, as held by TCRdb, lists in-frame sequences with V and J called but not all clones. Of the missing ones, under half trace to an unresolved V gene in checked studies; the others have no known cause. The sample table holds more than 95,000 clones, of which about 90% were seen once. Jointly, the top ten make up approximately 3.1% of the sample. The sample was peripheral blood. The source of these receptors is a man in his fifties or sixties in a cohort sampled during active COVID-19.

CDR3 in amino acids: CASSFAPGRSESGETQYF. The CDR3 nucleotides read TGTGCCAGCAGCTTTGCTCCGGGGAGATCGGAATCGGGAGAGACCCAGTACTTC. J is TRBJ2-5 and V is TRBV7-9; tentatively, D is TRBD2 (5 bases). CDR3 size: 18 residues. V lost 3 bases to trimming and J lost 4 bases, with 24 bases between them. Germline values: CDR1 SEHNR, CDR2 FQNEAQ (reference sequence).

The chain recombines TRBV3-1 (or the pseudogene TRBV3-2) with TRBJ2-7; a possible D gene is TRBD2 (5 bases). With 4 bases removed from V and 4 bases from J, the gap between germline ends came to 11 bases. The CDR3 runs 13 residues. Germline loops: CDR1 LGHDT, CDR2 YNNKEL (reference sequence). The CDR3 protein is CASSREREYEQYF. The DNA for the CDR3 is TGTGCCAGCAGCCGGGAGCGAGAATACGAGCAGTACTTC.

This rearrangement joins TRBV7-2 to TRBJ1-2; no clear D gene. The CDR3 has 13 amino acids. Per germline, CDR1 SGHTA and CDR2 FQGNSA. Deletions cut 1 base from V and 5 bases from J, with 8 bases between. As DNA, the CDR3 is TGTGCCAGCAGCTTAGGTCAGCGTTATGGCTACACCTTC. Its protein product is CASSLGQRYGYTF.

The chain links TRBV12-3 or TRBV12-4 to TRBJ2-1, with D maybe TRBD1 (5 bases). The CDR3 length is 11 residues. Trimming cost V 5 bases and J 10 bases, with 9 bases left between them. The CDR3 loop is CASSQRTEQFF. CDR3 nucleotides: TGTGCCAGCAGTCAACGGACAGAGCAGTTCTTC.